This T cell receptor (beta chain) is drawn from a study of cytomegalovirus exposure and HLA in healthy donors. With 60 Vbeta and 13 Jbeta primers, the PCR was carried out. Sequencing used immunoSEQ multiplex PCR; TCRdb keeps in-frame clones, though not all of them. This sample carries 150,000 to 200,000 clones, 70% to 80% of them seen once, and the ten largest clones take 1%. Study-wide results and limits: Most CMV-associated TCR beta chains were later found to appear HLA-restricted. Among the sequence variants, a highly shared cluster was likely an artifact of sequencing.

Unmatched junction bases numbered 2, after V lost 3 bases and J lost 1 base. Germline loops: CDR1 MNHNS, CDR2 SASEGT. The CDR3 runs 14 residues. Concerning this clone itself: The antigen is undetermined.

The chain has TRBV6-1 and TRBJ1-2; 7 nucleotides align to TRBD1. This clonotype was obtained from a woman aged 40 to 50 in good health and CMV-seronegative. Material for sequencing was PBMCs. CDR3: CASSEAGGNYGYTF. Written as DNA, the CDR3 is TGTGCCAGCAGTGAGGCAGGGGGTAACTATGGCTACACCTTC.